What follows is one T cell receptor beta chain and its context. The antigen is undetermined. This sample was included in a study of T cell responses to AZD1222 COVID-19 vaccine. In the study overall: Pooling covered second doses at about 4 or about 12 weeks. General study results and limits: Only a handful of AZD1222 recipients, more than 5 in all, had baseline seropositivity.

The protocol was immunoSEQ multiplex PCR, while the TCRdb copy is restricted to in-frame clones and leaves out a portion. The repertoire holds 95,000 to 100,000 clones, 87% seen once, with 16% in the top ten. The V and J ends lost 5 bases and 0 bases respectively, with 15 bases between them. The CDR3 is 16 amino acids. Per germline, CDR1 SGHKS and CDR2 YYEKEE (reference sequence). J is TRBJ1-3 and V is TRBV5-5; TRBD1 might be the D (6 bases). Material: peripheral blood, obtained on day 0 of AZD1222 vaccination. The source of this sequence is an adult in good health. The CDR3 is CASSQGLGSSGNTIYF. The CDR3 nucleotides are TGTGCCAGCAGTCAGGGGCTTGGGAGCTCTGGAAACACCATATATTTT.